Following are 26 T cell receptor beta chains from one sample sequenced in a study of siplizumab effects on memory and regulatory T cells. TCRdb keeps only in-frame clones here, not all; method: immunoSEQ multiplex PCR. The sample carries around 100,000 clones, 91% recorded once. Sequenced input: CD4+ T cells sorted from blood. The origin of the receptors is a human donor in good health. Some clones in this sample may be carry-over from other donors' samples.

The chain recombines TRBV28 with TRBJ2-5; 13 nucleotides line up with TRBD2. V dropped 3 bases and J dropped 2; count of bases not matched to a gene: 0. CDR1 is MDHEN, CDR2 SYDVKM, per germline. The CDR3 length is 15 residues. Written as DNA, the CDR3 is TGTGCCAGCAGTTTGGGACTAGCGGGACAAGAGACCCAGTACTTC. The encoded protein is CASSLGLAGQETQYF.

The chain uses TRBV18 and TRBJ2-3, with 11 bases lining up with TRBD1. The CDR3 totals 19 residues. The V gene end was trimmed by 6 bases and the J gene end by 5 bases; junction bases not matched to a gene: 19. Germline V gene sequence: CDR1 KGHSH, CDR2 LQKENI. The CDR3 DNA sequence: TGTGCCAGCTCTAGCAACTACCAGGACAGGGGGCATCGTGGAGATACGCAGTATTTT. As protein: CASSSNYQDRGHRGDTQYF.

The DNA of the CDR3 is TGCGCCAGCAGCTCGGGGGGGACTCTAAACATTCAGTACTTC. Translating it yields CASSSGGTLNIQYF. This chain links TRBV5-1 with TRBJ2-4; 8 bases agree with TRBD2. V was pared by 3 bases and J by 6 bases, with 5 bases of the junction left unmatched. Germline V gives CDR1 SGHRS, CDR2 YFSETQ. The CDR3 contains 14 residues.

V gene TRBV15 combines with J gene TRBJ2-7, with 9 bases fitting TRBD2. The CDR3 spans 15 residues. Per germline, CDR1 LNHNV and CDR2 YYDKDF (reference sequence). V gave up 0 bases and J gave up 4 bases; unmatched junction bases: 4. The CDR3 region is CATSRESGRIYEQYF. The DNA of the CDR3 is TGTGCCACCAGCAGAGAGAGCGGGAGGATTTACGAGCAGTACTTC.

The chain recombines TRBV29-1 with TRBJ1-1; 7 nucleotides line up with TRBD1. J was trimmed by 5 bases and V by 4 bases; bases with no gene match: 7. CDR1 is SQVTM and CDR2 is ANQGSEA in the germline V gene. The CDR3 covers 13 residues. CDR3 coding DNA: TGCAGCGTTGTACCCAGGGGGTTTACTGAAGCTTTCTTT. Its protein is CSVVPRGFTEAFF.

The chain combines TRBV6-5 with TRBJ1-2; maybe TRBD1 (5 bases). Germline V gene sequence: CDR1 MNHEY, CDR2 SVGAGI. CDR3 length: 11 residues. V gave up 5 bases and J gave up 11 bases, with 12 bases separating them. The CDR3 DNA is TGTGCCAGCAGTGCATTGGGACTTTACACCTTC. Its translation: CASSALGLYTF.

The chain links TRBV18 to TRBJ2-7; 8 bases fit TRBD1. Germline V lookup: CDR1 KGHSH, CDR2 LQKENI. Losses at the gene ends were 2 bases for V and 2 bases for J; bases not matched to a gene: 5. The CDR3 runs 15 residues. DNA of the CDR3: TGTGCCAGCTCACCAGCACAGGGGGTGACCTACGAGCAGTACTTC. Residues: CASSPAQGVTYEQYF.

CDR3 region: CASRDYGYTF. CDR3 sequence (DNA): TGTGCCAGCAGAGACTATGGCTACACCTTC. The chain recombines TRBV6-6 with TRBJ1-2, with unresolved D. Germline V gives CDR1 MNHNY, CDR2 SVGAGI (reference sequence). This CDR3 spans 10 amino acids. The V gene lost 6 bases and the J gene lost 3 bases, with 2 bases spanning the gap.

The chain couples TRBV12-5 to TRBJ1-1; tentative D call: TRBD1 (6 bases). Germline values: CDR1 LGHNT, CDR2 FRNRAP. The V end lost 1 base, the J end lost 6 bases, and 9 bases lay between the germline ends. The CDR3 is 13 residues long. CDR3 DNA: TGTGCTAGTGGTTTGGACAGGGTGCCTGAAGCTTTCTTT. This translates into CASGLDRVPEAFF.

The chain links TRBV6-5 to TRBJ1-1; possible D gene TRBD1, 6 bases. The CDR3 consists of 15 residues. Germline CDR1 and CDR2: MNHEY and SVGAGI. V was shortened by 5 bases and J by 0 bases, with 13 bases between the two germline ends. Here the CDR3 reads CASSTWGHLNTEAFF. DNA of the CDR3: TGTGCCAGCAGTACCTGGGGACATCTGAACACTGAAGCTTTCTTT.

This clone was seen a single time. V gene TRBV6-5 combines with J gene TRBJ2-7, with TRBD2 matching over 7 bases. CDR1 and CDR2 (germline): MNHEY, SVGAGI. This CDR3 comprises 14 residues. J gave up 5 bases and V 7 bases, and 11 bases lay outside the gene matches. CDR3 in amino acids: CASTPRGVLNEQYF. In DNA form, the CDR3 reads TGTGCCAGCACCCCCCGGGGGGTTCTTAACGAGCAGTACTTC.

The chain employs TRBV6-4 and TRBJ1-5; 8 bases agree with TRBD1. CDR3 length: 15 amino acids. J lost 4 bases, V lost 6 bases, and 8 bases had no gene match. From germline, CDR1 is MRHNA and CDR2 SNTAGT. The CDR3 reads CASSPEQGVNQPQHF. The CDR3 DNA reads as TGTGCCAGCAGCCCAGAACAGGGGGTAAATCAGCCCCAGCATTTT.

CDR3 sequence (DNA): TGTGCCAGCAGCGGGATGCGGGTGGAGAACACCGGGGAGCTGTTTTTT. Its protein is CASSGMRVENTGELFF. The chain combines TRBV14 with TRBJ2-2, with D perhaps TRBD2 (5 bases). CDR3 length: 16 residues. Trimming removed 5 bases from V and 1 base from J, with 14 bases in between. In germline, CDR1 is SGHDN, CDR2 FVKESK.

This clone was seen once. This chain joins TRBV19 and TRBJ2-5; D is possibly TRBD2 (6 bases). Germline-derived CDR1 and CDR2 are LNHDA and SQIVND (reference sequence). V gave up 5 bases and J gave up 1 base, with 20 bases separating them. The CDR3 consists of 17 residues. This CDR3 is CASSATEYQRAQETQYF. For the CDR3, the DNA is TGTGCCAGTAGTGCTACTGAGTATCAGCGGGCCCAAGAGACCCAGTACTTC.

The chain links TRBV7-2 to TRBJ2-1, with D tentatively TRBD2 (6 bases). Germline V gives CDR1 SGHTA, CDR2 FQGNSA. V was trimmed by 5 bases and J by 10 bases, leaving 12 bases between them. This CDR3 region has 12 residues. DNA of the CDR3: TGTGCCAGCAGCCTCCAGGAGGGCGAGCAGTTCTTC. It encodes CASSLQEGEQFF. Combining the CDR3 with reference TRBV7-2 and TRBJ2-1 gives the whole variable domain GAGVSQSPSNKVTEKGKDVELRCDPISGHTALYWYRQSLGQGLEFLIYFQGNSAPDKSGLPSDRFSAERTGGSVSTLTIQRTQQEDSAVYLCASSLQEGEQFFGPGTRLTVL.

The rearrangement joins TRBV5-1 to TRBJ2-2, with TRBD2 as a possible D gene (5 bases). Germline V lookup: CDR1 SGHRS, CDR2 YFSETQ. Trimming left V 0 bases short and J 4 bases short, with 13 bases between. The CDR3 consists of 16 residues. CDR3 DNA sequence: TGCGCCAGCAGCTTGGAGGTGGGAGAAGGCACCGGGGAGCTGTTTTTT. Its translation is CASSLEVGEGTGELFF.

The genes are TRBV9 and TRBJ1-3; D is possibly TRBD1 (5 bases). The V gene lost 8 bases and the J gene lost 0 bases, with 9 bases spanning the gap. CDR3 length: 13 amino acids. Germline V gene lookup returns CDR1 SGDLS and CDR2 YYNGEE. The CDR3 DNA reads as TGTGCCAGTACAGGTTTCTCTGGAAACACCATATATTTT. It translates to CASTGFSGNTIYF.

This chain joins TRBV5-1 and TRBJ2-1; TRBD1 or TRBD2 may be the D gene (6 bases each). Deletions cut 4 bases from V and 8 bases from J, with 22 bases between. Germline assignment: CDR1 SGHRS and CDR2 YFSETQ. This CDR3 region has 16 residues. As DNA, the CDR3 is TGCGCCAGCAGCCCGTGGGGGGCGGGAACGAGAGATGAGCAGTTCTTC. Protein product: CASSPWGAGTRDEQFF.

V is TRBV4-1 and J is TRBJ2-3; D unresolved. The germline V gene encodes CDR1 MGHRA and CDR2 YSYEKL. The CDR3 totals 14 residues. Trimming removed 0 bases from V and 4 bases from J, with 8 bases in between. CDR3 protein: CASSQDWAADTQYF. CDR3 DNA sequence: TGCGCCAGCAGCCAAGATTGGGCGGCAGATACGCAGTATTTT.

The V and J genes are TRBV27 and TRBJ2-2, with a tentative D call TRBD2 (5 bases). This CDR3 comprises 15 residues. Germline CDR1 and CDR2: MNHEY and SMNVEV (reference sequence). With 3 bases removed from V and 5 bases from J, the gap between germline ends came to 13 bases. The CDR3 nucleotides read TGTGCCAGCAGTTTTATGCTAGCTGGTACCGGGGAGCTGTTTTTT. It encodes CASSFMLAGTGELFF.

The chain combines TRBV5-4 with TRBJ2-5; D might be TRBD2 (6 bases). The CDR3 sequence is 15 residues long. The germline V and J ends were trimmed by 0 bases and 7 bases, with 16 bases remaining between them. CDR1 and CDR2 from the germline V gene are SGHNT and YYREEE (reference sequence). CDR3 nucleotide sequence: TGTGCCAGCAGCTTGGGGGGGGTTAGCGAGGTGACCCAGTACTTC. This sequence encodes CASSLGGVSEVTQYF.

This chain uses TRBV18 with TRBJ2-4; TRBD2 aligns across 11 bases. There are 18 residues in the CDR3. Looked up from germline, CDR1 is KGHSH and CDR2 is LQKENI. V dropped 3 bases and J dropped 3; count of bases not matched to a gene: 10. The chain's CDR3 is CASSPSGTSGPSKNIQYF. DNA of the CDR3: TGTGCCAGCTCACCTTCCGGGACTAGCGGACCGAGCAAAAACATTCAGTACTTC.

As to this clone: The junction and the germline gene differ at one end; a read error may be behind it. The chain couples TRBV7-2 to TRBJ2-7, with D possibly TRBD2 on 6 matching bases. Germline V gene data show CDR1 as SGHTA and CDR2 as FQGNSA. The CDR3 spans 14 residues. The chain's CDR3 is CASSLGLANYEQYF. CDR3 nucleotides: TGCGCCAGCAGCTTAGGGCTAGCGAACTACGAGCAGTACTTC. Variable domain in full (rest from reference TRBV7-2 and TRBJ2-7): GAGVSQSPSNKVTEKGKDVELRCDPISGHTALYWYRQSLGQGLEFLIYFQGNSAPDKSGLPSDRFSAERTGGSVSTLTIQRTQQEDSAVYLCASSLGLANYEQYFGPGTRLTVT.

The V gene is TRBV28, the J gene TRBJ2-2, with D possibly matching TRBD1 (5 bases). This CDR3 spans 15 amino acids. Trimming left V 8 bases short and J 1 base short, with 14 bases between. Germline lookup yields CDR1 MDHEN and CDR2 SYDVKM. CDR3 nucleotides: TGTGCCAGCGTCCGCGTCACAGGGAACACCGGGGAGCTGTTTTTT. Protein sequence: CASVRVTGNTGELFF.

The J gene is TRBJ1-1, the V gene TRBV19; D is possibly TRBD1 (6 bases). Deletions cut 4 bases from V and 1 base from J, with 10 bases between. Germline V gives CDR1 LNHDA, CDR2 SQIVND (reference sequence). The CDR3 contains 14 residues. In nucleotides, the CDR3 is TGTGCCAGTAGTACCCTGGACAGGAACACTGAAGCTTTCTTT. Amino acids: CASSTLDRNTEAFF. Together with reference TRBV19 and TRBJ1-1, the CDR3 gives the full variable domain: DGGITQSPKYLFRKEGQNVTLSCEQNLNHDAMYWYRQDPGQGLRLIYYSQIVNDFQKGDIAEGYSVSREKKESFPLTVTSAQKNPTAFYLCASSTLDRNTEAFFGQGTRLTVV.

V gene TRBV6-1 combines with J gene TRBJ2-5; D may be TRBD2 (6 bases). The CDR3 totals 14 residues. Looked up from germline, CDR1 is MNHNS and CDR2 is SASEGT. With 4 bases removed from V and 5 bases from J, the gap between germline ends came to 14 bases. The CDR3 coding sequence is TGTGCCAGCAGTGTTACTAGCATGGGGGAGACCCAGTACTTC. This gives the protein CASSVTSMGETQYF.